This TCR beta chain derives from a study of blood T cell repertoires in COVID-19. TCRdb's copy holds only in-frame clones and misses some; the assay was immunoSEQ multiplex PCR. In the table there are some 200,000 clones, around nine tenths of which are singletons. The V end was cut by 1 base, the J end by 5 bases, with 12 bases between. Germline assignment: CDR1 LNHDA and CDR2 SQIVND (reference sequence). CDR3 size: 15 residues. This TCR derives from a woman in her sixties or seventies with COVID-19, enrolled during active disease. The J gene is TRBJ1-5, the V gene TRBV19; a weak D match, TRBD1 (6 bases). Material: peripheral blood. CDR3 sequence (DNA): TGTGCCAGTAGTATAGGGGACACCATCTATCAGCCCCAGCATTTT. This translates into CASSIGDTIYQPQHF.